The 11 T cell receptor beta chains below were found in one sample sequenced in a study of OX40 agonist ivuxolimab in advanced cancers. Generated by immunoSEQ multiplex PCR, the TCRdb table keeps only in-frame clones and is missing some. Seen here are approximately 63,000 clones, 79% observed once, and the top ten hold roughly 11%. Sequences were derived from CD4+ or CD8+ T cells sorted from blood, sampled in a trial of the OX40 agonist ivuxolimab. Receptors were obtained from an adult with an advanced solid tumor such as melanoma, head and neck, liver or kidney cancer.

In DNA, the CDR3 is TGTGCCAGCATGAGCGGGAGGGCCGTTGAGCAGTTCTTC. Translated: CASMSGRAVEQFF. The J gene is TRBJ2-1, the V gene TRBV2; 10 bases fit TRBD2. Germline values: CDR1 SNHLY, CDR2 FYNNEI. V gave up 7 bases and J gave up 9 bases; unmatched junction bases: 6. The CDR3 loop spans 13 amino acids.

CDR3 coding DNA: TGTGCCAGCAGGGCCCCGGGGACTAGCGGGAGTTTGGCCGGGGAGCTGTTTTTT. Translating it yields CASRAPGTSGSLAGELFF. The chain couples TRBV9 to TRBJ2-2; 14 bases agree with TRBD2. Germline CDR1 is SGDLS and CDR2 is YYNGEE. CDR3 size: 18 residues. Losses at the gene ends were 5 bases for V and 6 bases for J; bases not matched to a gene: 12.

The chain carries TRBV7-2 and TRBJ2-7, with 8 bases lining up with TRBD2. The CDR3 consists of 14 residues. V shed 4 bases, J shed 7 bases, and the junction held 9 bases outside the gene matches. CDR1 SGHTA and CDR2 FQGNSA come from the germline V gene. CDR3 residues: CASSSTSATWEQYF. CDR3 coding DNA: TGTGCCAGCAGCTCGACTAGCGCGACCTGGGAGCAGTACTTC.

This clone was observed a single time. DNA for the CDR3: TGTGCCAGCAGTTTAAGGTTCCTAGCGGGCGAGACCCAGTACTTC. This encodes CASSLRFLAGETQYF. This sequence joins TRBV28 and TRBJ2-5; 8 bases are a match to TRBD2. The CDR3 runs 15 residues. V shed 2 bases, J shed 5 bases, and the junction held 7 bases outside the gene matches. The V gene's germline CDR1 is MDHEN and CDR2 SYDVKM.

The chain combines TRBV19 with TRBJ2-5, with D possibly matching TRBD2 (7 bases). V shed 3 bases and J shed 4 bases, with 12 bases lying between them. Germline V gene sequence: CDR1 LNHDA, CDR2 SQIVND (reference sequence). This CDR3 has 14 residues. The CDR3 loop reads CASSMWGGLETQYF. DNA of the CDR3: TGTGCCAGTAGTATGTGGGGGGGCCTAGAGACCCAGTACTTC.

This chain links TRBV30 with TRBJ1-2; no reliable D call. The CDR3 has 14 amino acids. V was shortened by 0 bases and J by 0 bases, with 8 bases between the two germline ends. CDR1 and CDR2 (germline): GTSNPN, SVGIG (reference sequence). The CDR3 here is CAWSVHVANYGYTF. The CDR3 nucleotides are TGTGCCTGGAGTGTACACGTAGCTAACTATGGCTACACCTTC.

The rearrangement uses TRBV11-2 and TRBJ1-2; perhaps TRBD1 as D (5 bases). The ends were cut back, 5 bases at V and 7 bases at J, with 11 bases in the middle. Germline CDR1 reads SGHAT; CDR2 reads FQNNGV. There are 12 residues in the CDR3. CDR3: CASSIQGVGYTF. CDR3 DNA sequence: TGTGCCAGCAGCATCCAAGGGGTTGGCTACACCTTC.

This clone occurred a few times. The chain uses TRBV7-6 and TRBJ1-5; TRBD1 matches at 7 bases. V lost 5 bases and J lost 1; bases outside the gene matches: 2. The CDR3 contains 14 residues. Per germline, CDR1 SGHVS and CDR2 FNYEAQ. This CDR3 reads CASSQGGSNQPQHF. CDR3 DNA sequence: TGTGCCAGCAGCCAGGGGGGGAGCAATCAGCCCCAGCATTTT.

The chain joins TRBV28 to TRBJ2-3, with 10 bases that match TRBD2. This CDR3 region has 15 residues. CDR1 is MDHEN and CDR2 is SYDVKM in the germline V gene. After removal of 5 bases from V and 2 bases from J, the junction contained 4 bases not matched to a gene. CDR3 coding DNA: TGTGCCAGCAGTGATAGCGGGAGGTACACAGATACGCAGTATTTT. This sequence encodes CASSDSGRYTDTQYF.

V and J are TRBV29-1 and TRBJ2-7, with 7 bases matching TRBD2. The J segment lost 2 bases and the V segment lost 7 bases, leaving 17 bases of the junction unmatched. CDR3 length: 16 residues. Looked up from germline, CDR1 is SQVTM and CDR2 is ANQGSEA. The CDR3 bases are TGCAGCGCCTACACCGGGGGGACCTCTTTCCCCTACGAGCAGTACTTC. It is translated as CSAYTGGTSFPYEQYF.

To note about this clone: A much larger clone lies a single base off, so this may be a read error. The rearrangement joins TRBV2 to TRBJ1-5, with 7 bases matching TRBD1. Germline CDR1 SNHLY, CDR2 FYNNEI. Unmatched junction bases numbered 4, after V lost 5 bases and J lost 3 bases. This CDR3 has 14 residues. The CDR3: CASSLTGNNQPQHF. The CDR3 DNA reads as TGTGCCAGCAGTCTGACAGGGAACAATCAGCCCCAGCATTTT.